Following are 28 T cell receptor beta chains from one sample sequenced in a study of T cells in Graves' hyperthyroidism and ophthalmopathy (dated by TCRdb to about 2019). The library was obtained by multiplex PCR. The instrument given in TCRdb is Illumina HiSeq 2000. Amplification of TCR beta CDR3 regions was carried out from RNA transcripts. The TCR CDR3 was subjected to a first round of RT-PCR using the HTBI primer set and the Qiagen OneStep RT-PCR kit. Clones were called with MiXCR by TCRdb after fastp trimmed the public reads at Q25, and only in-frame beta chains were retained. When rows share a CDR3 protein, they turn into one entry using the most common DNA and genes. Here the sample has 600,000 to 800,000 distinct CDR3 sequences; 35% occur a single time. The ten most abundant clones make up around a third of the sample. Sequencing input: blood. These receptors were collected from a middle-aged woman with Graves' hyperthyroidism.

This clonotype turned up a few times. The rearrangement uses TRBV3-1 and TRBJ1-2, with a tentative D call TRBD1 (6 bases). V was shortened by 6 bases and J by 5 bases, with 16 bases between the two germline ends. This CDR3 region has 14 residues. Germline CDR1 is LGHDT and CDR2 is YNNKEL (reference sequence). The CDR3 DNA is TGTGCCAGCAGGCCTGGACAGATCTCTTATGGCTACACCTTC. Amino acid sequence: CASRPGQISYGYTF.

This clonotype was detected ten times or more. The rearrangement links TRBV15 to TRBJ2-5, with 8 positions matching TRBD2. Trimming took 3 bases from V and 3 from J; bases not matched to a gene: 6. The CDR3 is 15 residues long. Looked up from germline, CDR1 is LNHNV and CDR2 is YYDKDF (reference sequence). CDR3 sequence reads: CATSRGLGLKETQYF. The CDR3 bases are TGTGCCACCAGCAGGGGACTAGGCCTAAAAGAGACCCAGTACTTC.

The rearrangement joins TRBV6-1 to TRBJ2-7, with D perhaps matching TRBD1 (5 bases). The germline V gene has CDR1 MNHNS and CDR2 SASEGT. V lost 8 bases to trimming and J lost 0 bases, with 14 bases between them. This CDR3 contains 14 residues. Here the CDR3 DNA reads TGTGCCAGCTACGACCCGACAGACTCCTACGAGCAGTACTTC. Translating gives CASYDPTDSYEQYF.

This clonotype was detected a few times. Since the CDR3 does not end with the conserved phenylalanine or tryptophan, this likely comes from a read error. This sequence joins TRBV6-4 and TRBJ1-1; tentative D call: TRBD1 (6 bases). From germline, CDR1 is MRHNA and CDR2 SNTAGT. V lost 6 bases to trimming and J lost 1 base, with 9 bases between them. The CDR3 contains 13 residues. DNA for the CDR3: TGTGCCAGCAGCATGGACAGGAACACTGAAGCTTTCTCT. It codes for CASSMDRNTEAFS.

This clonotype was counted only a few times. Since a much larger clone is just one base distant, this may be a read error. The chain links TRBV12-3 or TRBV12-4 to TRBJ1-1; 8 nucleotides align to TRBD1. The J segment lost 11 bases and the V segment lost 6 bases, leaving 8 bases of the junction unmatched. The CDR3 extends over 12 amino acids. CDR3 sequence (DNA): TGTGCCAGCAGCTGGGACAGGCCTCTCGCTTTCTTT. This gives the protein CASSWDRPLAFF.

The chain combines TRBV12-3 or TRBV12-4 with TRBJ2-7; D remains ambiguous. Near its end, the DNA agrees better with TRBJ2-1, so the J call may be wrong. This CDR3 has 10 residues. As DNA, the CDR3 is TGTGCCAGCAGTCCCAATGAGCAGTTCTTC. Its translation: CASSPNEQFF.

There are many counts of this clonotype. The chain carries TRBV19 and TRBJ1-4; the match to TRBD1 covers 11 bases. This CDR3 contains 17 residues. Germline V lookup: CDR1 LNHDA, CDR2 SQIVND (reference sequence). The trim removed 3 bases at V and 0 bases at J, leaving 3 bases unmatched. The CDR3 DNA sequence: TGTGCCAGTAGTATCGGACAGGGGGCAGCAACTAATGAAAAACTGTTTTTT. Translation: CASSIGQGAATNEKLFF.

This chain connects TRBV7-2 to TRBJ2-7; the D is unclear. Germline lookup yields CDR1 SGHTA and CDR2 FQGNSA. The V gene lost 5 bases and the J gene lost 3 bases, with 14 bases spanning the gap. The CDR3 sequence is 14 residues long. Here the CDR3 reads CASSPPGPIYEQYF. Written as DNA, the CDR3 is TGTGCCAGCAGCCCACCCGGTCCGATCTACGAGCAGTACTTC.

To note about this clonotype: A much larger clone is a single base away; this may be a read error. The gene calls are TRBV5-4 and TRBJ1-2; tentatively, D is TRBD1 (6 bases). CDR3 length: 13 amino acids. In germline, CDR1 is SGHNT, CDR2 YYREEE (reference sequence). The germline V and J ends were trimmed by 5 bases and 7 bases, with 15 bases remaining between them. The DNA for the CDR3 is TGTGCCAGCAGACAGGTTACAGGGTTTGGCTACACCTTC. It yields the protein CASRQVTGFGYTF.

A remark on this clonotype: Compared with germline, one end of the junction differs, possibly owing to a read error. The V call is TRBV5-4, the J call TRBJ1-2; 9 bases map to TRBD1. The germline gives CDR1 SGHNT, CDR2 YYREEE (reference sequence). This CDR3 region has 16 residues. CDR3 sequence (DNA): TGCGCCAGCAGCTATGCCCAGACAGGGGGTACGTATGGCTACACCTTC. It yields the protein CASSYAQTGGTYGYTF.

Notes on this clonotype: A much more abundant neighbour one base away suggests this may be a read error. The chain has TRBV10-3 and TRBJ1-1; 9 bases are shared with TRBD1. Germline CDR1 is ENHRY and CDR2 is SYGVKD. The V and J ends lost 9 bases and 0 bases, in that order; junction bases with no gene match: 5. The CDR3 spans 14 residues. Written as DNA, the CDR3 is TGTGCCATGCGGACAGGGGTGTTGAACACTGAAGCTTTCTTT. It yields the protein CAMRTGVLNTEAFF.

This clonotype was found many times. The chain is built from TRBV6-5 and TRBJ2-7; the D gene is possibly TRBD1 (5 bases). The germline gives CDR1 MNHEY, CDR2 SVGAGI. V was cut by 6 bases and J by 6 bases, with 18 bases left in between. The length of the CDR3 is 14 residues. The CDR3 spells CASSPTPGAAEQYF. The DNA of the CDR3 is TGTGCCAGCAGCCCTACTCCTGGGGCAGCCGAGCAGTACTTC.

This clonotype has at least ten counts. This rearrangement joins TRBV24-1 to TRBJ1-2; D is perhaps TRBD1 (5 bases). Germline CDR1 reads KGHDR; CDR2 reads SFDVKD. V was clipped by 5 bases and J by 2 bases, with 8 bases between them. CDR3 length equals 13 residues. DNA of the CDR3: TGTGCCACCAGTGGGGACGGCAACTATGGCTACACCTTC. Its protein product is CATSGDGNYGYTF.

This clonotype occurred a few times. The chain joins TRBV7-2 to TRBJ1-1; D is undetermined. The V end lost 1 base, the J end lost 5 bases, and 8 bases lay between the germline ends. The CDR3 is 13 amino acids. Looked up from germline, CDR1 is SGHTA and CDR2 is FQGNSA. CDR3 nucleotide sequence: TGTGCCAGCAGCTTAGTAAAGTCGACTGAAGCTTTCTTT. It yields the protein CASSLVKSTEAFF.

This rearrangement joins TRBV25-1 to TRBJ1-2; 7 nucleotides agree with TRBD1. J was trimmed by 4 bases and V by 8 bases; bases with no gene match: 10. Per germline, CDR1 MGHDK and CDR2 SYGVNS. The CDR3 is 14 amino acids. This CDR3 reads CASFRTGGIYGYTF. The CDR3 nucleotides are TGTGCCAGCTTCCGGACAGGCGGAATCTATGGCTACACCTTC.

This clonotype was counted many times. V is TRBV9 and J is TRBJ2-5; TRBD1 agrees at 7 bases. Germline trimming cut 2 bases from V and 5 bases from J; bases unmatched to any gene: 6. The CDR3 sequence is 14 residues long. Germline V gene sequence: CDR1 SGDLS, CDR2 YYNGEE. The CDR3 region is CASSVDRADETQYF. The CDR3 DNA reads TGTGCCAGCAGCGTCGACAGGGCGGACGAGACCCAGTACTTC. Using reference TRBV9 and TRBJ2-5 for the parts outside the CDR3, the full variable domain is DSGVTQTPKHLITATGQRVTLRCSPRSGDLSVYWYQQSLDQGLQFLIQYYNGEERAKGNILERFSAQQFPDLHSELNLSSLELGDSALYFCASSVDRADETQYFGPGTRLLVL.

In DNA form, the CDR3 reads TGTGCCAGCAGCTCCGAAGAACCGCGCAACTATGGCTACACCTTC. This codes for CASSSEEPRNYGYTF. J is TRBJ1-2 and V is TRBV7-9; no firm D call. The CDR3 extends over 15 amino acids. The ends were cut back, 4 bases at V and 2 bases at J, with 14 bases in the middle. CDR1 SEHNR and CDR2 FQNEAQ come from the germline V gene (reference sequence).

The J gene is TRBJ1-2, the V gene TRBV19; 7 positions agree with TRBD1. The CDR3 spans 13 residues. V dropped 11 bases and J dropped 7; count of bases not matched to a gene: 13. CDR1 and CDR2 from the germline V gene are LNHDA and SQIVND (reference sequence). The CDR3 DNA reads as TGTGCCTGGAGTGTACAAGGGGGCACTGGCTACACCTTC. Its protein is CAWSVQGGTGYTF.

This clonotype has ten or more counts. The chain has TRBV5-1 and TRBJ1-2; D remains unclear. V dropped 5 bases and J dropped 3 bases, with 8 bases sitting between them. The germline gives CDR1 SGHRS, CDR2 YFSETQ. The CDR3 spans 12 residues. The chain's CDR3 is CASSTKDYGYTF. The CDR3 coding sequence is TGCGCCAGCAGTACCAAAGACTATGGCTACACCTTC.

This chain joins TRBV7-2 and TRBJ1-3; D gene unclear. Germline CDR1 reads SGHTA; CDR2 reads FQGNSA. The V end was cut by 2 bases, the J end by 4 bases, with 12 bases between. The CDR3 has 15 residues. As DNA, the CDR3 is TGTGCCAGCAGCTTAAGACGACTCGGGGGAAACACCATATATTTT. Its translation: CASSLRRLGGNTIYF.

This clonotype has only a few counts. The chain links TRBV5-8 to TRBJ1-1; D not resolved. This CDR3 is built from 13 residues. Germline V gene sequence: CDR1 SGHTS, CDR2 YDEGEE. V lost 3 bases to trimming and J lost 4 bases, with 10 bases between them. Here the CDR3 reads CASSSQWGTEAFF. In DNA, the CDR3 is TGTGCCAGCAGCTCACAGTGGGGCACTGAAGCTTTCTTT.

This clonotype has a handful of counts. V and J are TRBV7-9 and TRBJ2-5; 7 nucleotides line up with TRBD1. The V segment lost 5 bases and the J segment 2 bases; nucleotides outside the gene matches: 5. CDR1 and CDR2 (germline): SEHNR, FQNEAQ (reference sequence). This CDR3 region has 14 residues. This CDR3 is CASSPGQMQETQYF. Written as DNA, the CDR3 is TGTGCCAGCAGCCCGGGACAGATGCAAGAGACCCAGTACTTC.

This rearrangement joins TRBV20-1 to TRBJ2-1; TRBD1 might be the D (5 bases). The CDR3 consists of 14 residues. The ends were cut back, 6 bases at V and 2 bases at J, with 14 bases in the middle. Germline V gives CDR1 DFQATT, CDR2 SNEGSKA (reference sequence). The chain's CDR3 is CSAHLRVAYNEQFF. The CDR3 DNA reads TGCAGTGCGCATCTCAGGGTGGCCTACAATGAGCAGTTCTTC.

This clonotype showed up many times. The rearrangement links TRBV12-3 or TRBV12-4 to TRBJ1-5, with no clear D. Deletions cut 3 bases from V and 7 bases from J, with 10 bases between. CDR3 length equals 13 residues. This CDR3 is CASSFLGSQPQHF. The CDR3 DNA follows: TGTGCCAGCAGTTTTTTGGGAAGCCAGCCCCAGCATTTT.

This clonotype was seen many times. The chain is built from TRBV20-1 and TRBJ2-7; D not resolved. V shed 1 base and J shed 4 bases, with 11 bases lying between them. From germline, CDR1 is DFQATT and CDR2 SNEGSKA (reference sequence). The CDR3 totals 13 residues. Here the CDR3 DNA reads TGCAGTGCTAGAGTTCCGGACGATTACGAGCAGTACTTC. Residues: CSARVPDDYEQYF.

The chain employs TRBV28 and TRBJ2-7, with D perhaps given as TRBD1 or TRBD2 (5 bases each). V lost 2 bases, J lost 6 bases, and 14 bases lay in between. The CDR3 is 14 residues long. Germline V CDR1 and CDR2: MDHEN, SYDVKM. The CDR3 sequence: CASSLDLRGGEQYF. As DNA, the CDR3 is TGTGCCAGCAGTTTAGATCTTCGGGGCGGCGAGCAGTACTTC.

Ten or more counts support this clonotype. The chain is built from TRBV10-3 and TRBJ2-7, with 9 bases matching TRBD2. The CDR3 is 14 amino acids. CDR1 is ENHRY and CDR2 is SYGVKD in the germline V gene. V lost 7 bases to trimming and J lost 2 bases; unmatched junction nucleotides: 6. For the CDR3, the DNA is TGTGCCATCAATTCTGCGGGGGGGCCCTACGAGCAGTACTTC. Translated, it gives CAINSAGGPYEQYF.

The J gene is TRBJ2-3, the V gene TRBV10-3; D ambiguous. V was trimmed by 3 bases and J by 0 bases, leaving 7 bases between them. The V gene's germline CDR1 is ENHRY and CDR2 SYGVKD. CDR3 length: 14 amino acids. CDR3 residues: CAISEGISTDTQYF. In DNA, the CDR3 is TGTGCCATCAGTGAAGGGATTAGCACAGATACGCAGTATTTT.